This entry lists 21 T cell receptor beta chains sequenced from one sample in a study of blood T cell repertoires in COVID-19. Sequencing was performed with immunoSEQ multiplex PCR; in TCRdb, only in-frame clones are kept and a portion is missing. The data show about 44,000 clones, 82% seen once. Sequenced material: peripheral blood. The receptors here all came from a woman aged 70-85 years with acute or convalescent COVID-19.

The V and J genes are TRBV4-3 and TRBJ2-7, with 8 bases that match TRBD1. The CDR3 consists of 16 residues. CDR1 and CDR2 (germline): LGHNA, YSLEER. The ends lost 0 bases at V and 5 bases at J; junction bases unmatched: 9. The CDR3 nucleotides read TGCGCCAGCAGCCAAGATATACGGAGACAGGGGAACGAGCAGTACTTC. Protein sequence: CASSQDIRRQGNEQYF.

This rearrangement joins TRBV30 to TRBJ1-5; 10 nucleotides agree with TRBD1. The germline gives CDR1 GTSNPN, CDR2 SVGIG (reference sequence). The CDR3 is made up of 18 amino acids. V gave up 3 bases and J gave up 6 bases; unmatched junction bases: 17. CDR3: CAWRHTTGGKDGAQPQHF. The CDR3 nucleotides are TGTGCCTGGAGACATACGACAGGGGGCAAGGACGGCGCTCAGCCCCAGCATTTT.

The chain carries TRBV19 and TRBJ2-5; TRBD2 is a possible D gene (5 bases). Trimming stripped 4 bases from V and 4 bases from J, with 13 bases between. The CDR3 runs to 14 residues. Germline V CDR1 and CDR2: LNHDA, SQIVND (reference sequence). The CDR3 loop is CASSTTVGRETQYF. The DNA for the CDR3 is TGTGCCAGTAGTACAACAGTGGGGAGAGAGACCCAGTACTTC.

The V gene is TRBV4-2, the J gene TRBJ2-6, with D possibly matching TRBD1 (6 bases). CDR3 length: 15 residues. The germline CDR1 and CDR2 sequences are LGHNA and YNFKEQ. V gave up 1 base and J gave up 6 bases, with 10 bases separating them. DNA for the CDR3: TGTGCCAGCAGCCAAGGACAGGTTGAGGCCAACGTCCTGACTTTC. This sequence encodes CASSQGQVEANVLTF.

This chain joins TRBV27 and TRBJ2-7; D is unclear. V dropped 0 bases and J dropped 2 bases, with 5 bases sitting between them. Germline CDR1 and CDR2: MNHEY and SMNVEV (reference sequence). The CDR3 covers 13 residues. The CDR3 here is CASSLSRTYEQYF. The CDR3 DNA reads as TGTGCCAGCAGTTTATCGAGGACCTACGAGCAGTACTTC.

V usage is TRBV7-9 and J usage is TRBJ2-5; perhaps TRBD1 as D (6 bases). Germline V lookup: CDR1 SEHNR, CDR2 FQNEAQ (reference sequence). The CDR3 length is 14 residues. Deletions cut 5 bases from V and 5 bases from J, with 15 bases between. The DNA of the CDR3 is TGTGCCAGCAGCCCCGGACAGTCTCCGGAGACCCAGTACTTC. Its protein product is CASSPGQSPETQYF.

The rearrangement uses TRBV5-4 and TRBJ2-5; 10 bases map to TRBD1. This CDR3 region has 15 residues. The V and J ends lost 6 bases and 4 bases, in that order; junction bases with no gene match: 9. CDR1 and CDR2 from the germline V gene are SGHNT and YYREEE (reference sequence). The CDR3 nucleotides are TGTGCCAGCAACCCACTGGGACAGGGGCCAGAGACCCAGTACTTC. Amino acids: CASNPLGQGPETQYF.

The chain uses TRBV6-2 or TRBV6-3 and TRBJ1-2; possibly TRBD1 for D (5 bases). Germline lookup yields CDR1 MNHEY and CDR2 SVGEGT. The CDR3 spans 13 residues. The germline V and J ends were trimmed by 5 bases and 6 bases, with 13 bases remaining between them. The CDR3 DNA is TGTGCCAGCAGTACCCTCGGACACCATGGCTACACCTTC. Amino acids: CASSTLGHHGYTF.

This clone was detected a few times. The chain combines TRBV6-1 with TRBJ1-6; no reliable D call. V gave up 1 base and J gave up 1 base, with 8 bases separating them. The CDR3 spans 16 residues. Germline assignment: CDR1 MNHNS and CDR2 SASEGT. In DNA form, the CDR3 reads TGTGCCAGCAGTGAAGGCGAGGGATCCTATAATTCACCCCTCCACTTT. Protein sequence: CASSEGEGSYNSPLHF.

In its sample, this clone was seen once. This chain connects TRBV5-4 to TRBJ1-2; D is ambiguous. This CDR3 comprises 16 residues. Trimming removed 3 bases from V and 2 bases from J, with 17 bases in between. Germline loops: CDR1 SGHNT, CDR2 YYREEE (reference sequence). CDR3 sequence reads: CASSSPHEGGNYGYTF. For the CDR3, the DNA is TGTGCCAGCAGCTCTCCGCACGAGGGAGGCAACTATGGCTACACCTTC. The whole variable domain, filled in from reference TRBV5-4 and TRBJ1-2, reads ETGVTQSPTHLIKTRGQQVTLRCSSQSGHNTVSWYQQALGQGPQFIFQYYREEENGRGNFPPRFSGLQFPNYSSELNVNALELDDSALYLCASSSPHEGGNYGYTFGSGTRLTVV.

V is TRBV18 and J is TRBJ2-7; 7 bases line up with TRBD2. The junction had 6 bases not matched to a gene; V was cut back by 2 bases and J by 2 bases. The length of the CDR3 is 15 residues. Germline V CDR1 and CDR2: KGHSH, LQKENI. The CDR3 loop reads CASSPSSGDAYEQYF. Written as DNA, the CDR3 is TGTGCCAGCTCACCAAGCAGCGGGGATGCCTACGAGCAGTACTTC.

The rearrangement joins TRBV11-3 to TRBJ1-1; D unresolved. V was cut by 3 bases and J by 8 bases, with 13 bases left in between. Per the germline V gene, CDR1 is SGHNT and CDR2 is YENEEA. CDR3 length equals 13 residues. CDR3 region: CASSLGTVTEAFF. CDR3 DNA: TGTGCCAGCAGCTTGGGTACAGTCACCGAAGCTTTCTTT.

The chain couples TRBV18 to TRBJ1-4; D unresolved. CDR1 is KGHSH and CDR2 is LQKENI in the germline V gene. Trimming pared 0 bases from V and 7 bases from J, leaving 6 bases between. The CDR3 runs to 13 residues. CDR3 bases: TGTGCCAGCTCACCACCTGCACTTGAAAAACTGTTTTTT. This gives the protein CASSPPALEKLFF.

The rearrangement uses TRBV27 and TRBJ2-7, with TRBD2 matching over 7 bases. Germline V gene data show CDR1 as MNHEY and CDR2 as SMNVEV (reference sequence). The CDR3 has 16 amino acids. The V segment lost 6 bases and the J segment 4 bases; nucleotides outside the gene matches: 15. The DNA of the CDR3 is TGTGCCAGCAGCCTAGCGCCGGGCGGGAGCGTGTACGAGCAGTACTTC. It encodes CASSLAPGGSVYEQYF.

The V call is TRBV6-6, the J call TRBJ2-7; TRBD2 aligns across 9 bases. The CDR3 length is 13 residues. Germline values: CDR1 MNHNY, CDR2 SVGAGI (reference sequence). J was trimmed by 3 bases and V by 5 bases; bases with no gene match: 2. The CDR3 DNA reads TGTGCCAGCAGTCCGCGGGGGGGCTACGAGCAGTACTTC. It encodes CASSPRGGYEQYF.

The chain is built from TRBV7-2 and TRBJ2-7; 9 positions match TRBD1. CDR1 SGHTA and CDR2 FQGNSA come from the germline V gene. Trimming removed 5 bases from V and 5 bases from J; junction bases left unmatched: 1. The CDR3 is 12 amino acids. Here the CDR3 DNA reads TGTGCCAGCAGCCGGGACAGGGACGAGCAGTACTTC. Its protein is CASSRDRDEQYF. Full variable domain (outside the CDR3, taken from reference TRBV7-2 and TRBJ2-7): GAGVSQSPSNKVTEKGKDVELRCDPISGHTALYWYRQSLGQGLEFLIYFQGNSAPDKSGLPSDRFSAERTGGSVSTLTIQRTQQEDSAVYLCASSRDRDEQYFGPGTRLTVT.

The rearrangement joins TRBV27 to TRBJ2-1, with 8 bases that match TRBD1. Germline V CDR1 and CDR2: MNHEY, SMNVEV (reference sequence). CDR3 length equals 14 residues. V lost 7 bases to trimming and J lost 0 bases; unmatched junction nucleotides: 2. The CDR3, as DNA: TGTGCCAGCACCGGGACAGGCTCCTACAATGAGCAGTTCTTC. This translates into CASTGTGSYNEQFF.

The V call is TRBV10-2, the J call TRBJ2-2; 12 nucleotides align to TRBD1. CDR1 is WSHSY and CDR2 is SAAADI in the germline V gene. This CDR3 has 17 residues. The V segment lost 0 bases and the J segment 6 bases; nucleotides outside the gene matches: 5. The CDR3 here is CASSESRDRGRAGELFF. The CDR3 DNA is TGCGCCAGCAGTGAGTCACGGGACAGGGGGCGAGCCGGGGAGCTGTTTTTT.

This clone was counted a single time. The rearrangement joins TRBV6-5 to TRBJ2-7; D not resolved. Germline V gives CDR1 MNHEY, CDR2 SVGAGI. CDR3 length equals 12 residues. Trimming removed 6 bases at V and 0 bases at J, with 6 bases between. CDR3 in DNA: TGTGCCAGCAGATATATCTCCTACGAGCAGTACTTC. This codes for CASRYISYEQYF.

The rearrangement links TRBV5-1 to TRBJ2-7, with TRBD2 as a possible D gene (6 bases). V lost 0 bases and J lost 13, with 17 bases in between. This CDR3 spans 13 amino acids. CDR1 and CDR2 (germline): SGHRS, YFSETQ. CDR3 sequence (DNA): TGCGCCAGCAGCTTGGGCGATGCGGAGGGGCAATACTTC. Translation: CASSLGDAEGQYF.

In regard to this clone: Additional DNA sequences in this sample encode the identical CDR3. This sequence joins TRBV18 and TRBJ2-1, with 9 bases identical to TRBD2. V shed 4 bases, J shed 6 bases, and the junction held 4 bases outside the gene matches. The germline V gene encodes CDR1 KGHSH and CDR2 LQKENI. The CDR3 is 14 amino acids. The DNA of the CDR3 is TGTGCCAGCTCACTAGCGGGAGTAGGCAATGAGCAGTTCTTC. Translated, it gives CASSLAGVGNEQFF.